This is a list of T cell receptor beta chains from one sample in a study of cytomegalovirus exposure and HLA in healthy donors. The repertoire was sequenced with immunoSEQ multiplex PCR; TCRdb's copy has only in-frame clones and lacks some. The sample consists of 78,000 or so clones, 70% to 85% of them appearing once. Sequences were obtained from PBMCs. All receptors come from a woman aged 50 to 60 in good health and CMV-seronegative. Each CDR3 is given with its conserved first and last residue. D genes are given only for firm matches. Size is omitted from some rows. Given values are once, few, many or a class for expanded clones.

size: -
V: TRBV2
J: TRBJ1-3
D: -
CDR3: CASSESNVRGVGNTIYF
DNA: TGTGCCAGCAGTGAAAGCAATGTCCGGGGAGTTGGAAACACCATATATTTT

size: -
V: TRBV2
J: TRBJ2-1
D: TRBD1
CDR3: CASKANRGEQFF
DNA: TGTGCCAGCAAAGCCAACAGGGGTGAGCAGTTCTTC

size: -
V: TRBV5-1
J: TRBJ2-4
D: -
CDR3: CASSLEGENIQYF
DNA: TGCGCCAGCAGCTTGGAAGGGGAAAACATTCAGTACTTC

size: -
V: TRBV5-4
J: TRBJ2-3
D: TRBD1
CDR3: CASSSSMTGRVTDTQYF
DNA: TGTGCCAGCAGCTCTAGTATGACAGGGAGAGTAACAGATACGCAGTATTTT

size: few
V: TRBV2
J: TRBJ1-5
D: TRBD1
CDR3: CASSRTGGNQPQHF
DNA: TGTGCCAGCAGCCGGACAGGGGGTAATCAGCCCCAGCATTTT

size: -
V: TRBV28
J: TRBJ1-5
D: -
CDR3: CASSLGGSVGPQHF
DNA: TGTGCCAGCAGTTTAGGGGGCTCCGTAGGGCCCCAGCATTTT

size: -
V: TRBV2
J: TRBJ2-2
D: -
CDR3: CATGVGTGELFF
DNA: TGTGCCACCGGAGTCGGCACCGGGGAGCTGTTTTTT

size: -
V: TRBV7-9
J: TRBJ1-1
D: TRBD1
CDR3: CASSLALGQGAAEAFF
DNA: TGTGCCAGCAGCTTAGCGCTGGGACAGGGGGCAGCTGAAGCTTTCTTT

size: -
V: TRBV5-4
J: TRBJ2-3
D: TRBD2
CDR3: CASSLRSGGPSTDTQYF
DNA: TGTGCCAGCAGCTTGCGGAGCGGGGGGCCTAGCACAGATACGCAGTATTTT

size: -
V: TRBV6-6
J: TRBJ2-1
D: -
CDR3: CASSYSAISDNEQFF
DNA: TGTGCCAGCAGTTACTCCGCAATCTCGGACAATGAGCAGTTCTTC

size: once
V: TRBV27
J: TRBJ1-1
D: -
CDR3: CASRQTTGNTEAFF
DNA: TGTGCCAGCAGACAAACTACAGGTAACACTGAAGCTTTCTTT

size: -
V: TRBV6-1
J: TRBJ1-6
D: -
CDR3: CASSDLGWGSYNSPLHF
DNA: TGTGCCAGCAGTGATCTAGGCTGGGGCTCCTATAATTCCCCCCTCCACTTT

size: -
V: TRBV19
J: TRBJ2-2
D: TRBD2
CDR3: CASSNPWTSGNTGELFF
DNA: TGTGCCAGTAGTAACCCCTGGACTAGCGGGAACACCGGGGAGCTGTTTTTT

size: once
V: TRBV12-5
J: TRBJ2-7
D: -
CDR3: CASGPGQQRTYEQYF
DNA: TGTGCTAGTGGTCCAGGACAGCAAAGAACCTACGAGCAGTACTTC

size: -
V: TRBV13
J: TRBJ2-1
D: TRBD1
CDR3: CASSLASRGTDNEQFF
DNA: TGTGCCAGCAGCTTAGCCTCCAGGGGGACGGACAATGAGCAGTTCTTC

size: -
V: TRBV30
J: TRBJ2-3
D: -
CDR3: CAWSGTDTQYF
DNA: TGTGCCTGGTCAGGCACAGATACGCAGTATTTT

size: -
V: TRBV5-8
J: TRBJ1-1
D: -
CDR3: CASSSDINTEAFF
DNA: TGTGCCAGCAGCTCCGACATTAACACTGAAGCTTTCTTT